The rows below give T cell receptor beta chains drawn from one sample of a study of T cell changes during pregnancy in multiple sclerosis. The table came from immunoSEQ multiplex PCR; TCRdb's copy has only in-frame clones and leaves some out. The repertoire has about 93,000 clones, roughly nine tenths of them found once; the top ten carry approximately 1.7%. Sequencing used peripheral blood, obtained after pregnancy. These receptors were collected from a female donor in good health, enrolled as a control in a pregnancy study. The CDR3 runs from the conserved cysteine through the conserved F or W. Where a row states a size, it is once, few, many or the class of an expanded clone; other rows omit it.

TRBV7-9	.	15	CASSLDRQSTDTQYF
TRBV5-6	.	17	CASSLYRGGGYNQPQHF
TRBV2	once	12	CASNRQTDTQYF
TRBV19	few	15	CASSRTGAYTGELFF
TRBV19	.	14	CATLDSTRTDTQYF
TRBV7-3	once	15	CASSLQGQMNTEAFF
TRBV6-5	.	14	CASRAPGGQDTQYF
TRBV7-8	.	15	CASSPRTGGENTIYF
TRBV2	.	13	CASSGQGARELFF
TRBV7-2	.	16	CASSTGLAGGTDTQYF
TRBV6-5	.	15	CASSPSGTGNYEQYF
TRBV30	.	13	CAWSVGRGQPQHF
TRBV14	.	14	CASSIRTGVPEAFF
TRBV2	.	13	CASSEGGRGEAFF
TRBV19	.	15	CASSIILADSGELFF
TRBV27	.	17	CASHIRPYGAQGTEAFF
TRBV7-2	.	13	CASSLYSINEQFF
TRBV28	.	12	CASSLQNYGYTF
TRBV7-9	.	12	CASSTLTSEQYF
TRBV9	.	17	CASSVNSYRREVYGYTF
TRBV19	.	16	CATRIVGGVPHYGYTF
TRBV6-6	.	16	CASSYSTGRSNQPQHF
TRBV28	few	12	CASRLGSTEAFF
TRBV27	few	13	CASSGGQGGPLHF
TRBV10-3	.	16	CAISESGGGTNEKLFF
TRBV4-1	.	16	CASSQAQTTTGNTIYF
TRBV5-3	.	10	CARALQPPFF
TRBV7-6	.	16	CASRGFSGGGEDTQYF
TRBV30	.	12	CAWGQGNYGYTF
TRBV18	.	14	CASSPTRQGYEQYF
TRBV14	.	16	CASSQADRGFNEKLFF
TRBV2	.	14	CASSPQGVRTEAFF
TRBV28	.	15	CASSLEGYSSYEQYF
TRBV27	.	16	CASSRRTNPSYNEQFF
TRBV7-3	.	16	CASSPQTAIMNTEAFF
TRBV28	.	18	CASSLPPSVSGGANEQFF
TRBV13	once	15	CASSPSGQKNTEAFF